A selection of T cell receptor beta chains follows, all from one sample in a study of blood T cell repertoires in COVID-19. Using immunoSEQ multiplex PCR, the repertoire was profiled, and TCRdb retains in-frame clones only, with some absent. The table lists around 310,000 clones, around 87% of them singletons. The sample comprised peripheral blood. Source of these receptors: a woman between 35 and 50 years old with COVID-19, enrolled during active disease. Each CDR3 is given with its conserved first and last residue.

cdr3_aa: CASRQGFNTEAFF
j_call: TRBJ1-1
v_call: TRBV6-4

cdr3_aa: CASSEPRSNNQPQHF
j_call: TRBJ1-5
v_call: TRBV28

cdr3_aa: CASTGLAPSSYNEQFF
j_call: TRBJ2-1
v_call: TRBV6-6

cdr3_aa: CASSPSPRTPYNYGYTF
j_call: TRBJ1-2
v_call: TRBV27

cdr3_aa: CASTNRSGRFWEQYF
j_call: TRBJ2-7
v_call: TRBV11-2

cdr3_aa: CASSFPGQPTEAFF
j_call: TRBJ1-1
v_call: TRBV7-8

cdr3_aa: CASSLQGNTEAFF
j_call: TRBJ1-1
v_call: TRBV5-1

cdr3_aa: CATSRDYSYEQYF
j_call: TRBJ2-7
v_call: TRBV15

cdr3_aa: CASGGQENQPQHF
j_call: TRBJ1-5
v_call: TRBV18

cdr3_aa: CASTPTGAGNTIYF
j_call: TRBJ1-3
v_call: TRBV7-9

cdr3_aa: CSVAGTAGNEQFF
j_call: TRBJ2-1
v_call: TRBV29-1